This note documents a single T cell receptor (beta chain) sequence. TCR beta sequencing covered blood CD8+ and CD4+ T cells. This sample was included in a study of CD8 T cells in Susac syndrome. RNA in amounts of about 0.45 to 1 ug was reverse transcribed with random hexamers. In TCRdb, the immunoSEQ multiplex PCR reads were re-called with MiXCR into one record per CDR3 protein. The data contain about 150,000 distinct CDR3 sequences, just under 97% of them seen just once; the ten biggest clones take up 0.15%. Germline loops: CDR1 MNHEY, CDR2 SVGEGT. This CDR3 contains 15 residues. V was shortened by 4 bases and J by 2 bases, with 14 bases between the two germline ends.

This TCR was sampled from a human donor with multiple sclerosis. Source material: CD8+ T cells from PBMCs. This sequence joins TRBV6-2 or TRBV6-3 and TRBJ2-5; no reliable D call. Written as DNA, the CDR3 is TGTGCCAGCAGTTTTTCCCTCCGACATCAAGAGACCCAGTACTTC. This sequence encodes CASSFSLRHQETQYF.